This TCR beta chain appears in the sequencing data of a study of cytomegalovirus exposure and HLA in healthy donors. Primers: 60 Vbeta forward and 13 Jbeta reverse. Libraries were prepared by immunoSEQ multiplex PCR; TCRdb keeps only in-frame clonotypes and omits some of them. The table lists about 100,000 clones, roughly four fifths of them singletons. V trimming: 1 base; J trimming: 0 bases; junction bases outside the gene matches: 6. The CDR3 has 18 amino acids. Germline V gene sequence: CDR1 SEHNR, CDR2 FQNEAQ (reference sequence). The TCR sequence derives from a male donor in good health and CMV-seropositive. Sequencing was done on a sample of PBMCs. The J gene is TRBJ2-6, the V gene TRBV7-9, with 7 bases that match TRBD2. The CDR3 sequence: CASSLVGGGYSGANVLTF. Here the CDR3 DNA reads TGTGCCAGCAGCTTAGTCGGCGGGGGATACTCTGGGGCCAACGTCCTGACTTTC.